This T cell receptor beta chain was retrieved from a study of cytomegalovirus exposure and HLA in healthy donors. About this clone itself: As yet, its antigen is unknown.

Use of 60 Vbeta and 13 Jbeta primers characterized the PCR. Per the authors' pipeline: Around 9.9 million shared chains were among the about 80 million unique TCR beta chains that a later analysis counted. The data were produced by immunoSEQ multiplex PCR, yet TCRdb's version contains in-frame clones alone and is incomplete. That table furnishes V, J and clone size, whereas the DNA furnished D and trimming. Counted here are about 130,000 clones, roughly three quarters occurring once; the ten biggest clones make up more than 1.1%. Study-wide results and limits: In an earlier analysis, in some 600 donors, most V segments appeared productive either ~90% or ~30% of the time. TCR beta sequences numbering 15,000 to 20,000 were associated with HLA alleles at 0.05 false discovery rate in a later analysis.

The V gene's germline CDR1 is SGHNT and CDR2 YYREEE (reference sequence). V was pared by 3 bases and J by 4 bases, with 2 bases of the junction left unmatched. This CDR3 is 15 amino acids long. The rearrangement joins TRBV5-4 to TRBJ2-5, with 14 bases aligning to TRBD2. The receptor was derived from a middle-aged woman in good health and CMV-seronegative. Material for sequencing was PBMCs. The CDR3 sequence: CASSSGTSGGETQYF. The CDR3 DNA sequence: TGTGCCAGCAGCTCGGGGACTAGCGGGGGAGAGACCCAGTACTTC.